The 20 T cell receptor beta chains below were found in one sample sequenced in a study of cytomegalovirus exposure and HLA in healthy donors. The study ran its PCR with 60 Vbeta and 13 Jbeta primers. Clones were sequenced by immunoSEQ multiplex PCR, and TCRdb holds only the in-frame ones, with some missing. The data hold about 180,000 clones, with approximately 70% observed a single time. Sequenced input: PBMCs. The receptor set was obtained from a human donor in good health.

The rearrangement links TRBV7-2 to TRBJ1-1; D is ambiguous. The CDR3 contains 15 residues. The germline V gene has CDR1 SGHTA and CDR2 FQGNSA. The V end was cut by 2 bases, the J end by 0 bases, with 10 bases between. The CDR3 nucleotides read TGTGCCAGCAGCTTACTCCCAGATATGAACACTGAAGCTTTCTTT. Translation: CASSLLPDMNTEAFF. The variable domain in full, with the rest retrieved from reference TRBV7-2 and TRBJ1-1, is GAGVSQSPSNKVTEKGKDVELRCDPISGHTALYWYRQSLGQGLEFLIYFQGNSAPDKSGLPSDRFSAERTGGSVSTLTIQRTQQEDSAVYLCASSLLPDMNTEAFFGQGTRLTVV.

The chain joins TRBV6-1 to TRBJ1-4; tentatively, D is TRBD1 (5 bases). The CDR3 contains 14 residues. Trimming pared 6 bases from V and 6 bases from J, leaving 14 bases between. Germline V gene sequence: CDR1 MNHNS, CDR2 SASEGT. The CDR3 region is CASRVDRRDEKLFF. The DNA for the CDR3 is TGTGCCAGCAGGGTCGACAGAAGAGATGAAAAACTGTTTTTT.

The chain has TRBV18 and TRBJ2-3; no definite D call. The CDR3 covers 13 residues. Germline CDR1 is KGHSH and CDR2 is LQKENI. The V end lost 8 bases, the J end lost 0 bases, and 9 bases lay between the germline ends. The CDR3 is CASSPSSTDTQYF. Written as DNA, the CDR3 is TGTGCCAGCAGCCCTTCTAGCACAGATACGCAGTATTTT.

The rearrangement links TRBV15 to TRBJ2-7; the D gene is possibly TRBD2 (6 bases). Germline CDR1 is LNHNV and CDR2 is YYDKDF (reference sequence). The CDR3 contains 15 residues. V dropped 0 bases and J dropped 4 bases, with 13 bases sitting between them. CDR3 coding DNA: TGTGCCACCAGCAGAGAGAATAGCGGTACATACGAGCAGTACTTC. It is translated as CATSRENSGTYEQYF.

The chain recombines TRBV6-1 with TRBJ1-1; 7 bases align to TRBD1. From germline, CDR1 is MNHNS and CDR2 SASEGT. V was pared by 7 bases and J by 2 bases, with 7 bases of the junction left unmatched. This CDR3 comprises 14 residues. The CDR3 loop is CASNWTGPNTEAFF. CDR3 DNA sequence: TGTGCCAGCAACTGGACAGGACCAAACACTGAAGCTTTCTTT.

The chain couples TRBV11-2 to TRBJ1-1; no definite D call. V lost 4 bases and J 1 base, leaving 19 bases between the germline ends. Germline V gives CDR1 SGHAT, CDR2 FQNNGV. The CDR3 totals 17 residues. The CDR3 region is CASSSLSLRARNTEAFF. The CDR3 DNA reads TGTGCCAGCAGCTCATTGAGTTTGAGGGCGCGGAACACTGAAGCTTTCTTT.

The CDR3 is CASSDGTGDYNEQFF. The CDR3 DNA follows: TGTGCCAGCAGTGACGGGACAGGGGACTACAATGAGCAGTTCTTC. This chain uses TRBV6-4 with TRBJ2-1; 10 bases match TRBD1. Losses at the gene ends were 2 bases for V and 3 bases for J; bases not matched to a gene: 1. Germline-derived CDR1 and CDR2 are MRHNA and SNTAGT. The CDR3 totals 15 residues.

The chain couples TRBV9 to TRBJ2-2; 10 nucleotides match TRBD2. CDR1 SGDLS and CDR2 YYNGEE come from the germline V gene. The CDR3 loop spans 17 amino acids. After removal of 0 bases from V and 3 bases from J, the junction contained 5 bases not matched to a gene. CDR3 nucleotides: TGTGCCAGCAGCGTAGGAGCGGGGGGGCCCGACACCGGGGAGCTGTTTTTT. Protein sequence: CASSVGAGGPDTGELFF.

V gene TRBV6-6 combines with J gene TRBJ1-5, with 7 bases aligning to TRBD1. The CDR3 is made up of 16 amino acids. V was pared by 4 bases and J by 0 bases, with 6 bases of the junction left unmatched. The germline V gene has CDR1 MNHNY and CDR2 SVGAGI (reference sequence). The CDR3 coding sequence is TGTGCCAGCAGTTTCAAACAGGGGCCTAGCAATCAGCCCCAGCATTTT. This codes for CASSFKQGPSNQPQHF.

This chain uses TRBV6-6 with TRBJ1-1; D perhaps matches TRBD1 (6 bases). The CDR3 sequence is 14 residues long. The germline V gene encodes CDR1 MNHNY and CDR2 SVGAGI (reference sequence). V was trimmed by 2 bases and J by 1 base, leaving 8 bases between them. The DNA of the CDR3 is TGTGCCAGCAGTTACACAGGGTCGAACACTGAAGCTTTCTTT. Amino acid sequence: CASSYTGSNTEAFF.

The rearrangement uses TRBV27 and TRBJ2-7; D is possibly TRBD1 (5 bases). CDR3 length: 13 residues. Trimming left V 5 bases short and J 5 bases short, with 13 bases between. Germline V gene sequence: CDR1 MNHEY, CDR2 SMNVEV (reference sequence). CDR3 sequence reads: CASSLGQANEQYF. CDR3 nucleotides: TGTGCCAGCAGTCTCGGACAAGCTAACGAGCAGTACTTC.

The genes are TRBV14 and TRBJ2-5, with TRBD2 matching 9 bases. V lost 4 bases and J lost 2; bases outside the gene matches: 5. The CDR3 runs to 15 residues. Germline values: CDR1 SGHDN, CDR2 FVKESK. The CDR3 DNA reads TGTGCCAGCAGCCGCCAAGCGGGGGGACAAGAGACCCAGTACTTC. Residues: CASSRQAGGQETQYF. The whole variable domain, filled in from reference TRBV14 and TRBJ2-5, reads EAGVTQFPSHSVIEKGQTVTLRCDPISGHDNLYWYRRVMGKEIKFLLHFVKESKQDESGMPNNRFLAERTGGTYSTLKVQPAELEDSGVYFCASSRQAGGQETQYFGPGTRLLVL.

The genes are TRBV27 and TRBJ1-1; TRBD1 matches at 8 bases. Germline assignment: CDR1 MNHEY and CDR2 SMNVEV (reference sequence). The CDR3 runs 15 residues. With 4 bases clipped from V and 5 bases from J, the junction kept 9 bases outside the gene matches. The CDR3 DNA reads as TGTGCCAGCAGTTCTGTGGCACAGGGGGATACTGAAGCTTTCTTT. The encoded protein is CASSSVAQGDTEAFF.

The V call is TRBV5-1, the J call TRBJ2-3; TRBD1 is a possible D gene (5 bases). The CDR3 runs 14 residues. Looked up from germline, CDR1 is SGHRS and CDR2 is YFSETQ. V lost 5 bases to trimming and J lost 5 bases, with 15 bases between them. The CDR3 bases are TGCGCCAGCAGTGCGGCGGCGCAGGGAGATACGCAGTATTTT. Protein product: CASSAAAQGDTQYF.

V and J are TRBV27 and TRBJ1-2; D perhaps matches TRBD1 (5 bases). CDR3 length equals 16 residues. Germline CDR1 is MNHEY and CDR2 is SMNVEV (reference sequence). Trimming stripped 2 bases from V and 0 bases from J, with 13 bases between. The CDR3 region has the DNA TGTGCCAGCAGTTTAGGCACGGGGGAAGCTAACTATGGCTACACCTTC. Translating gives CASSLGTGEANYGYTF.

The chain combines TRBV19 with TRBJ2-1; 9 nucleotides match TRBD2. This CDR3 is built from 17 residues. Germline lookup yields CDR1 LNHDA and CDR2 SQIVND (reference sequence). V trimming: 6 bases; J trimming: 2 bases; junction bases outside the gene matches: 11. In nucleotides, the CDR3 is TGTGCCAGTAGCTCCGGAGTAGCGGGGGAGACCTACAATGAGCAGTTCTTC. Translated, it gives CASSSGVAGETYNEQFF.

This chain connects TRBV9 to TRBJ1-1; tentatively, D is TRBD1 (5 bases). The germline V gene encodes CDR1 SGDLS and CDR2 YYNGEE. This CDR3 region has 13 residues. V was shortened by 0 bases and J by 8 bases, with 11 bases between the two germline ends. For the CDR3, the DNA is TGTGCCAGCAGCGTAGACGATTGGACAGAAGCTTTCTTT. Its translation is CASSVDDWTEAFF.

The J gene is TRBJ1-6, the V gene TRBV5-1, with D possibly TRBD1 on 5 matching bases. This CDR3 has 15 amino acids. Trimming shortened V by 0 bases and J by 5 bases, and 9 bases separated the two germline ends. Per the germline V gene, CDR1 is SGHRS and CDR2 is YFSETQ. The CDR3 sequence is CASSLAGGNNSPLHF. Here the CDR3 DNA reads TGCGCCAGCAGCTTGGCCGGGGGGAATAATTCACCCCTCCACTTT.

V usage is TRBV5-4 and J usage is TRBJ1-1; D remains ambiguous. There are 15 residues in the CDR3. CDR1 and CDR2 from the germline V gene are SGHNT and YYREEE (reference sequence). Trimming took off 3 bases at V and 5 bases at J, with 17 bases between the two ends. The CDR3 sequence is CASSSRRDIGTEAFF. Written as DNA, the CDR3 is TGTGCCAGCAGCTCGCGCCGGGATATCGGGACTGAAGCTTTCTTT.

In this sample, this clone turned up a few times. The identical CDR3 is also encoded by other nucleotide sequences in the sample. This rearrangement joins TRBV5-5 to TRBJ1-5, with 7 bases aligning to TRBD1. The germline V gene encodes CDR1 SGHKS and CDR2 YYEKEE (reference sequence). CDR3 length equals 15 residues. Trimming took 4 bases from V and 4 from J; bases not matched to a gene: 8. This CDR3 reads CASSAMTGSNQPQHF. As DNA, the CDR3 is TGTGCCAGCAGCGCTATGACAGGGAGTAATCAGCCCCAGCATTTT.